What follows are 23 T cell receptor beta chains derived from one specimen sequenced in a study of blood T cell repertoires in COVID-19. Data came from immunoSEQ multiplex PCR; TCRdb stores just in-frame clones and leaves some out. The repertoire holds 45,000 to 55,000 clones, with over 80% as singletons. The sequencing input was peripheral blood. Receptors originate from a human donor in a cohort sampled during active COVID-19.

Only one count was recorded for this clone. The chain is built from TRBV6-1 and TRBJ1-5; 7 positions agree with TRBD1. The CDR3 extends over 17 amino acids. V was pared by 4 bases and J by 0 bases, with 9 bases of the junction left unmatched. Germline V gene sequence: CDR1 MNHNS, CDR2 SASEGT. CDR3 DNA: TGTGCCAGCAGTGGGACAGGCGGTAGTTATAGCAATCAGCCCCAGCATTTT. It translates to CASSGTGGSYSNQPQHF.

The chain couples TRBV19 to TRBJ1-2, with D perhaps matching TRBD1 (6 bases). Trimming took 5 bases from V and 6 from J, leaving 10 bases between them. Per the germline V gene, CDR1 is LNHDA and CDR2 is SQIVND (reference sequence). The CDR3 extends over 12 amino acids. CDR3 protein: CASSDQGHGYTF. CDR3 in DNA: TGTGCCAGTAGTGACCAGGGGCATGGCTACACCTTC.

In nucleotides, the CDR3 is TGTGCCAGCAGCCCCGGACAGGGTTACACTGAAGCTTTCTTT. Translating it yields CASSPGQGYTEAFF. The chain couples TRBV4-2 to TRBJ1-1, with 8 nucleotides matching TRBD1. Per germline, CDR1 LGHNA and CDR2 YNFKEQ. Unmatched junction bases numbered 4, after V lost 4 bases and J lost 3 bases. The CDR3 is made up of 14 amino acids.

This chain joins TRBV6-5 and TRBJ2-2; 7 bases match TRBD1. The J segment lost 0 bases and the V segment lost 2 bases, leaving 0 bases of the junction unmatched. CDR1 and CDR2 (germline): MNHEY, SVGAGI. This CDR3 region has 15 residues. The CDR3 reads CASSYQGANTGELFF. CDR3 in DNA: TGTGCCAGCAGTTACCAGGGGGCGAACACCGGGGAGCTGTTTTTT.

This clone was picked up a small number of times. The chain is built from TRBV10-2 and TRBJ1-6; 8 bases agree with TRBD1. Germline V gene lookup returns CDR1 WSHSY and CDR2 SAAADI. Unmatched junction bases numbered 6, after V lost 4 bases and J lost 7 bases. The CDR3 sequence is 15 residues long. The CDR3 loop reads CASSGGTGRNSPLHF. CDR3 in DNA: TGCGCCAGCAGTGGGGGGACAGGAAGAAATTCACCCCTCCACTTT.

V is TRBV7-2 and J is TRBJ1-3; D possibly corresponds to TRBD1 (6 bases). Germline loops: CDR1 SGHTA, CDR2 FQGNSA. V lost 3 bases, J lost 4 bases, and 10 bases lay in between. The CDR3 sequence is 14 residues long. CDR3 coding DNA: TGTGCCAGCAGCTTGGACAGTAGCGGAAACACCATATATTTT. Protein product: CASSLDSSGNTIYF.

V usage is TRBV25-1 and J usage is TRBJ2-3; the D gene is possibly TRBD1 (5 bases). V lost 0 bases and J 8 bases, leaving 12 bases between the germline ends. The CDR3 spans 14 residues. The V gene's germline CDR1 is MGHDK and CDR2 SYGVNS. The CDR3, as DNA: TGTGCCAGCAGTGAATACAGGACACATGCTACGCAGTATTTT. This codes for CASSEYRTHATQYF.

This clone was picked up one time. The rearrangement joins TRBV7-2 to TRBJ2-7; the match to TRBD2 covers 9 bases. The V segment lost 3 bases and the J segment 3 bases; nucleotides outside the gene matches: 6. CDR3 length: 15 residues. Germline V lookup: CDR1 SGHTA, CDR2 FQGNSA. CDR3 residues: CASSFSGGRIYEQYF. The CDR3 coding sequence is TGTGCCAGCAGCTTTAGCGGGGGCCGGATCTACGAGCAGTACTTC.

This chain joins TRBV19 and TRBJ1-5, with 12 bases lining up with TRBD1. Germline CDR1 LNHDA, CDR2 SQIVND (reference sequence). With 9 bases clipped from V and 0 bases from J, the junction kept 9 bases outside the gene matches. The CDR3 loop spans 17 amino acids. The CDR3 DNA sequence: TGTGCCAGCCGTGGGACAGGGGGCTTCCGTAGCAATCAGCCCCAGCATTTT. This translates into CASRGTGGFRSNQPQHF.

This clone came up a few times. The V call is TRBV2, the J call TRBJ1-4; TRBD1 matches at 7 bases. The CDR3 runs to 14 residues. CDR1 SNHLY and CDR2 FYNNEI come from the germline V gene. V shed 6 bases and J 8 bases; nucleotides not matched to a gene: 9. CDR3 DNA: TGTGCCAGCAGGGGCACAGGGGTTAAGGAAAAACTGTTTTTT. Residues: CASRGTGVKEKLFF.

The chain recombines TRBV7-7 with TRBJ2-5; maybe TRBD2 (5 bases). The CDR3 runs to 15 residues. Looked up from germline, CDR1 is SSHAT and CDR2 is FNYEAQ (reference sequence). V lost 0 bases, J lost 2 bases, and 10 bases lay in between. The CDR3 region has the DNA TGTGCCAGCAGCTTAGCGATCGGAGGACAAGAGACCCAGTACTTC. This sequence encodes CASSLAIGGQETQYF.

This clone occurred once. The gene calls are TRBV7-2 and TRBJ2-5; TRBD2 matches 9 bases. The CDR3 contains 15 residues. Unmatched junction bases numbered 6, after V lost 2 bases and J lost 5 bases. The germline V gene encodes CDR1 SGHTA and CDR2 FQGNSA. The CDR3 reads CASSLLVAGVETQYF. The CDR3, as DNA: TGTGCCAGCAGCTTATTGGTAGCGGGGGTTGAGACCCAGTACTTC.

The rearrangement links TRBV18 to TRBJ2-3; a possible D gene is TRBD1 (5 bases). Germline V gene sequence: CDR1 KGHSH, CDR2 LQKENI. The CDR3 is made up of 16 amino acids. Deletions cut 0 bases from V and 2 bases from J, with 12 bases between. Here the CDR3 reads CASSPPGAGNTDTQYF. The CDR3 DNA follows: TGTGCCAGCTCACCACCTGGGGCAGGGAACACAGATACGCAGTATTTT.

This clone showed up just a few times. The genes are TRBV19 and TRBJ1-5; 7 bases line up with TRBD1. CDR3 size: 16 residues. Germline CDR1 is LNHDA and CDR2 is SQIVND (reference sequence). J lost 4 bases, V lost 6 bases, and 12 bases had no gene match. In DNA, the CDR3 is TGTGCCAGTAGCCCCGTCTGGACAGGTTTGAATCAGCCCCAGCATTTT. Translation gives CASSPVWTGLNQPQHF. The whole variable domain, remainder taken from reference TRBV19 and TRBJ1-5, is DGGITQSPKYLFRKEGQNVTLSCEQNLNHDAMYWYRQDPGQGLRLIYYSQIVNDFQKGDIAEGYSVSREKKESFPLTVTSAQKNPTAFYLCASSPVWTGLNQPQHFGDGTRLSIL.

The rearrangement links TRBV28 to TRBJ2-1; D perhaps matches TRBD2 (7 bases). With 8 bases removed from V and 1 base from J, the gap between germline ends came to 12 bases. The CDR3 has 14 residues. CDR1 MDHEN and CDR2 SYDVKM come from the germline V gene. CDR3: CASGGGGSYNEQFF. DNA of the CDR3: TGTGCCAGCGGGGGAGGGGGGTCCTACAATGAGCAGTTCTTC.

The chain recombines TRBV3-1 (or the pseudogene TRBV3-2) with TRBJ2-5, with a possible D match to TRBD1 (8 bases). Germline CDR1 is LGHDT and CDR2 is YNNKEL (reference sequence). The CDR3 totals 18 residues. Trimming cost V 0 bases and J 4 bases, with 21 bases left between them. The CDR3 bases are TGTGCCAGCAGCCAAGAAATTAGGACAGGGAGGGTCGGAGAGACCCAGTACTTC. Its translation is CASSQEIRTGRVGETQYF.

The rearrangement links TRBV5-1 to TRBJ2-1; D is unclear. The CDR3 is 13 amino acids. V lost 1 base and J 5 bases, leaving 7 bases between the germline ends. In germline, CDR1 is SGHRS, CDR2 YFSETQ. CDR3 DNA sequence: TGCGCCAGCAGCTTGAGGCAGGACAATGAGCAGTTCTTC. Encoded protein: CASSLRQDNEQFF.

V usage is TRBV7-6 and J usage is TRBJ2-2; 7 positions agree with TRBD1. With V trimmed by 4 bases and J by 3 bases, 8 bases remained unmatched. This CDR3 region has 16 residues. In germline, CDR1 is SGHVS, CDR2 FNYEAQ. CDR3 protein: CASSYNLGTDTGELFF. The CDR3 nucleotides read TGTGCCAGCAGCTATAACTTGGGGACAGACACCGGGGAGCTGTTTTTT.

The V call is TRBV3-1 (or the pseudogene TRBV3-2), the J call TRBJ1-2; the D gene is possibly TRBD1 (6 bases). Germline CDR1 LGHDT, CDR2 YNNKEL (reference sequence). The CDR3 consists of 16 residues. V was cut by 4 bases and J by 4 bases, with 19 bases left in between. The CDR3 protein is CASSPSWGPGGYGYTF. CDR3 sequence (DNA): TGTGCCAGCAGCCCCTCATGGGGGCCAGGCGGCTATGGCTACACCTTC.

The genes are TRBV6-2 or TRBV6-3 and TRBJ1-6; 11 nucleotides match TRBD1. Germline V gene data show CDR1 as MNHEY and CDR2 as SVGEGT. CDR3 length: 15 residues. The V and J ends lost 5 bases and 10 bases, in that order; junction bases with no gene match: 7. The CDR3: CASSRDRGGRSPLHF. The CDR3 DNA reads as TGTGCCAGCAGTCGGGACAGGGGGGGACGATCACCCCTCCACTTT.

Here the CDR3 DNA reads TGTGCCAGCAATAAGGCAGGGGGAGCGGGCTGTTCACCCCTCCACTTT. Its protein product is CASNKAGGAGCSPLHF. This rearrangement joins TRBV12-1 to TRBJ1-6; TRBD1 reflects the table's D call only, with no check against the DNA. TRBV12-1 corresponds to a pseudogene. The CDR3 spans 16 residues.

This rearrangement joins TRBV27 to TRBJ2-5; 8 bases agree with TRBD2. The ends lost 0 bases at V and 4 bases at J; junction bases unmatched: 4. This CDR3 is built from 15 residues. Germline lookup yields CDR1 MNHEY and CDR2 SMNVEV (reference sequence). CDR3 DNA sequence: TGTGCCAGCAGTTTATCAGGGACTAGGAGAGAGACCCAGTACTTC. The encoded protein is CASSLSGTRRETQYF.

Notes on this clone: The same CDR3 can be traced to other DNA sequences in this sample. This sequence joins TRBV18 and TRBJ1-6; 8 bases fit TRBD1. Germline V CDR1 and CDR2: KGHSH, LQKENI. The CDR3 contains 14 residues. The J segment lost 6 bases and the V segment lost 3 bases, leaving 1 base of the junction unmatched. The CDR3 sequence is CASSPQGANSPLHF. The CDR3 bases are TGTGCCAGCTCACCTCAGGGGGCTAATTCACCCCTCCACTTT.